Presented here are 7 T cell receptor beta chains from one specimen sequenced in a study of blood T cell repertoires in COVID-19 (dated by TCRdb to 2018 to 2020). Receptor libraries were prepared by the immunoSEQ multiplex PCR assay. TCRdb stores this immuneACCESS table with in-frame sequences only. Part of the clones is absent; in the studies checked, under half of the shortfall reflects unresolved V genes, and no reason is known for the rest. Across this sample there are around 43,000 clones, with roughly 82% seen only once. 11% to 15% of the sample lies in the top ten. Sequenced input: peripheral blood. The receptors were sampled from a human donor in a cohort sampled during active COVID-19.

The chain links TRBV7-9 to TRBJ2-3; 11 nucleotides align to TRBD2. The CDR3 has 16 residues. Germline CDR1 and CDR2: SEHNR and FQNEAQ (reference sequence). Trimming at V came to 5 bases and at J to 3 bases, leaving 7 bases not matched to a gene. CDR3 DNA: TGTGCCAGCAGCGCGCCGGGACTAGCGGAAACAGATACGCAGTATTTT. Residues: CASSAPGLAETDTQYF.

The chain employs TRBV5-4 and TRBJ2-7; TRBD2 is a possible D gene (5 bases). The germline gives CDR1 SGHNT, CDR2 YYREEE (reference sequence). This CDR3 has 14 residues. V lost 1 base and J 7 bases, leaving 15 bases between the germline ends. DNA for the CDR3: TGTGCCAGCAGCTTGAGTGAGGGATCGTGGGAGCAGTACTTC. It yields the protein CASSLSEGSWEQYF.

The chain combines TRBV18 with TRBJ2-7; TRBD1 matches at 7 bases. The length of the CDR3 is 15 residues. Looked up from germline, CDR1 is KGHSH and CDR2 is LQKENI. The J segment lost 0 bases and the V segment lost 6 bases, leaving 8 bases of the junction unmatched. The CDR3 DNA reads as TGTGCCAGCTCGACTGGACAGGTGGCCTCCTACGAGCAGTACTTC. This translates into CASSTGQVASYEQYF.

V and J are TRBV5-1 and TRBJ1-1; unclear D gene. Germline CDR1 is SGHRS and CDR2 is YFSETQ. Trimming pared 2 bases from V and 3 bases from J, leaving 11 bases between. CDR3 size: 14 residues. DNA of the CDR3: TGCGCCAGCAGCTTCGTATCGAGGGACACTGAAGCTTTCTTT. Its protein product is CASSFVSRDTEAFF.

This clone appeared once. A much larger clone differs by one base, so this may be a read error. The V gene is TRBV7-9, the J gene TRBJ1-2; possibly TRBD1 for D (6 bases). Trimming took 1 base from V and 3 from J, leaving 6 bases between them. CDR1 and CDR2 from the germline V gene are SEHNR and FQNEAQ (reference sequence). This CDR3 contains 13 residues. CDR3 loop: CASSLGQDYGYTF. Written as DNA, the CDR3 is TGTGCCAGCAGCTTAGGACAGGACTATGGCTACACCTTC. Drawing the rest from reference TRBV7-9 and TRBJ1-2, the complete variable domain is DTGVSQNPRHKITKRGQNVTFRCDPISEHNRLYWYRQTLGQGPEFLTYFQNEAQLEKSRLLSDRFSAERPKGSFSTLEIQRTEQGDSAMYLCASSLGQDYGYTFGSGTRLTVV.

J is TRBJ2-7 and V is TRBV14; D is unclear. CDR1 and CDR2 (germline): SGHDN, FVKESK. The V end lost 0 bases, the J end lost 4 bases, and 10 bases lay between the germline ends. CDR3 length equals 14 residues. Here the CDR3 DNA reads TGTGCCAGCAGCCAAGATTCCCTTACTTACGAGCAGTACTTC. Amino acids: CASSQDSLTYEQYF.

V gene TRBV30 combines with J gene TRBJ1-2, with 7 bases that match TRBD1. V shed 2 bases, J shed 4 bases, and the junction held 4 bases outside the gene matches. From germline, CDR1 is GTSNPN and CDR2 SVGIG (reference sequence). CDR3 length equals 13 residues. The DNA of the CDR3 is TGTGCCTGGAGTAAGACAGGGACCTATGGCTACACCTTC. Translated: CAWSKTGTYGYTF.